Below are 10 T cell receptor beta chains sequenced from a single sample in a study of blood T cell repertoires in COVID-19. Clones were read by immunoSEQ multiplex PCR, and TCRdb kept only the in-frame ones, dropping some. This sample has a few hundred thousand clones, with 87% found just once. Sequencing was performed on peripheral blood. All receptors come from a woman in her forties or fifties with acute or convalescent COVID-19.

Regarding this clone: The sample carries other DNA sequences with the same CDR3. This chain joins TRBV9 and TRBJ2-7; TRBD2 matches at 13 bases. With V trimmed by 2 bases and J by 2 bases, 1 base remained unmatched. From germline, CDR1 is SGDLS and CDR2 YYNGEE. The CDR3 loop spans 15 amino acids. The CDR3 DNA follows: TGTGCCAGCAGCGTGGGACTAGCGGGGCCCTACGAGCAGTACTTC. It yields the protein CASSVGLAGPYEQYF.

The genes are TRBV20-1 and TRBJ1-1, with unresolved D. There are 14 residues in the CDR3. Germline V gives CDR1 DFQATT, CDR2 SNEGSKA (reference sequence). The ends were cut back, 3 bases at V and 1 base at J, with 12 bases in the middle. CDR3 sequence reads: CSASLRKANTEAFF. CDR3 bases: TGCAGTGCTAGTTTGAGGAAGGCGAACACTGAAGCTTTCTTT.

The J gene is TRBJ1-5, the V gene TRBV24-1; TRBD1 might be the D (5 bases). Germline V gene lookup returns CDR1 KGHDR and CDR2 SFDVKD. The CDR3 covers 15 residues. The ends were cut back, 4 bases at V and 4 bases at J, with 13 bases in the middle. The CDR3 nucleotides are TGTGCCACCAGTGAAGCGGGACGGGGGAATCAGCCCCAGCATTTT. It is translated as CATSEAGRGNQPQHF.

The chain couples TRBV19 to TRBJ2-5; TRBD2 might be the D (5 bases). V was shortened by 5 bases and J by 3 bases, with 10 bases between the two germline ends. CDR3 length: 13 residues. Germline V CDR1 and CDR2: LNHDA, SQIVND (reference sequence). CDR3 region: CASSARTEETQYF. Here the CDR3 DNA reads TGTGCCAGTAGTGCAAGGACTGAAGAGACCCAGTACTTC.

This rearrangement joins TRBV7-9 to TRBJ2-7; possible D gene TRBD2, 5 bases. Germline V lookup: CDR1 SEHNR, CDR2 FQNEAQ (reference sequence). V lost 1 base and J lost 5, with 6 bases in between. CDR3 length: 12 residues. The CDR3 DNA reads TGTGCCAGCAGCTTAGACGGGGACGAGCAGTACTTC. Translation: CASSLDGDEQYF.

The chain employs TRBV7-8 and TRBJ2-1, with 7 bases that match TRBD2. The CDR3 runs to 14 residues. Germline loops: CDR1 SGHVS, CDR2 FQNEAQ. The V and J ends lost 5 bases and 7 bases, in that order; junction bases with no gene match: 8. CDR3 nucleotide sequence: TGTGCCAGCAGCCGAGGACTAGTAGGGAATGAGCAGTTCTTC. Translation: CASSRGLVGNEQFF.

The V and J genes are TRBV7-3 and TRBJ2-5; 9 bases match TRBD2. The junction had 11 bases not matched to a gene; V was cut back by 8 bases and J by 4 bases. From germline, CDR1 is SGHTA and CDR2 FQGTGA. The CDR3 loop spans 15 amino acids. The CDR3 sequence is CASRFSGSGSETQYF. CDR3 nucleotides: TGTGCCAGCCGATTTAGCGGGAGCGGTTCAGAGACCCAGTACTTC.

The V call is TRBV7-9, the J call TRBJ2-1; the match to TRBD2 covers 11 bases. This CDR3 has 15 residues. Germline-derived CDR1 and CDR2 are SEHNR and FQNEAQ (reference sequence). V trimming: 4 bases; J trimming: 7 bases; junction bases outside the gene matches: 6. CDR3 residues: CASSSPTSGMNEQFF. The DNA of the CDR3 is TGTGCCAGCAGCTCCCCGACTAGCGGGATGAATGAGCAGTTCTTC.

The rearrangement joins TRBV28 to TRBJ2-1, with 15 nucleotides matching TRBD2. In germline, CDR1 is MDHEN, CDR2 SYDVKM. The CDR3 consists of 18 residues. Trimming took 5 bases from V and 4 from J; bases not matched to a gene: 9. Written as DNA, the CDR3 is TGTGCCAGCAGTCCCGGACTAGCGGGAGGGCCTGGGTACAATGAGCAGTTCTTC. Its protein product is CASSPGLAGGPGYNEQFF.

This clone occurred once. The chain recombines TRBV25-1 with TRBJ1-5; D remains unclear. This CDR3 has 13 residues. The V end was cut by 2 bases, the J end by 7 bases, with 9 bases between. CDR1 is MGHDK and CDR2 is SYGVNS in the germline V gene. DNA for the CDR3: TGTGCCAGCAGTGAACCGGGTGCACAGCCCCAGCATTTT. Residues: CASSEPGAQPQHF.